The 30 T cell receptor beta chains presented below share a single source sample, sequenced in a study of blood T cells in healthy people across ages. A second PCR of about 7 to 12 cycles used a sample-barcoded 5' primer and a J-beta primer mix. TCRdb independently ran MiXCR on the 5' RACE reads; one entry per CDR3 protein. The sample carries some 1,500,000 distinct CDR3 sequences, 42% recorded once. The sequencing sample was made of blood. The receptors derive from a woman aged 18 to 35 in good health.

The rearrangement joins TRBV27 to TRBJ2-7, with D possibly matching TRBD1 (6 bases). The V end was cut by 4 bases, the J end by 2 bases, with 12 bases between. This CDR3 has 14 amino acids. Germline V gives CDR1 MNHEY, CDR2 SMNVEV (reference sequence). The CDR3 nucleotides are TGTGCCAGCAGTTCCGGGACAAAACCCTACGAGCAGTACTTC. Translation: CASSSGTKPYEQYF.

The chain employs TRBV6-5 and TRBJ2-1, with TRBD2 as a possible D gene (5 bases). The CDR3 length is 15 residues. Germline-derived CDR1 and CDR2 are MNHEY and SVGAGI. V gave up 3 bases and J gave up 2 bases, with 11 bases separating them. In nucleotides, the CDR3 is TGTGCCAGCAGTTATCGGAGCGGCCCCTACAATGAGCAGTTCTTC. This gives the protein CASSYRSGPYNEQFF.

The V and J genes are TRBV7-9 and TRBJ1-5; possible D gene TRBD1, 6 bases. Trimming pared 0 bases from V and 6 bases from J, leaving 12 bases between. Germline CDR1 is SEHNR and CDR2 is FQNEAQ (reference sequence). The CDR3 loop spans 15 amino acids. CDR3 loop: CASSLAGATGQPQHF. In nucleotides, the CDR3 is TGTGCCAGCAGCTTAGCGGGGGCAACGGGTCAGCCCCAGCATTTT.

This clonotype was seen many times. This chain links TRBV7-3 with TRBJ2-1; TRBD2 matches 10 bases. Germline V gene lookup returns CDR1 SGHTA and CDR2 FQGTGA. The CDR3 loop spans 19 amino acids. The V and J ends lost 3 bases and 3 bases, in that order; junction bases with no gene match: 14. The CDR3 is CASSLTATRTSGNYNEQFF. The CDR3 DNA reads TGTGCCAGCAGCTTGACCGCCACCAGGACTAGCGGCAACTACAATGAGCAGTTCTTC.

This clonotype was observed a handful of times. The genes are TRBV30 and TRBJ2-3, with 7 bases matching TRBD1. This CDR3 contains 14 residues. Germline-derived CDR1 and CDR2 are GTSNPN and SVGIG (reference sequence). With 2 bases clipped from V and 0 bases from J, the junction kept 2 bases outside the gene matches. CDR3 protein: CAWSRDSSTDTQYF. The CDR3 nucleotides are TGTGCCTGGAGTAGGGACAGTAGCACAGATACGCAGTATTTT.

The chain carries TRBV29-1 and TRBJ2-3; D is ambiguous. Germline V lookup: CDR1 SQVTM, CDR2 ANQGSEA. The germline V and J ends were trimmed by 7 bases and 4 bases, with 15 bases remaining between them. The CDR3 contains 13 residues. The CDR3 DNA follows: TGCAGCGGTAGACCCGGAAGTTCAGATACGCAGTATTTT. It codes for CSGRPGSSDTQYF.

The chain joins TRBV15 to TRBJ2-5; a possible D gene is TRBD1 (6 bases). The J call may be incorrect, as the DNA end agrees better with TRBJ2-1. Germline CDR1 LNHNV, CDR2 YYDKDF (reference sequence). The CDR3 contains 14 residues. The CDR3: CATSRRTVQETQFF. The DNA for the CDR3 is TGTGCCACCAGCAGAAGGACAGTTCAAGAGACCCAGTTCTTC.

Only a few counts were recorded for this clonotype. This rearrangement joins TRBV20-1 to TRBJ1-5; no reliable D call. V was trimmed by 2 bases and J by 4 bases, leaving 6 bases between them. The CDR3 runs 12 residues. Per germline, CDR1 DFQATT and CDR2 SNEGSKA (reference sequence). CDR3 nucleotide sequence: TGCAGTGCTAGAATGGCGAATCAGCCCCAGCATTTT. Residues: CSARMANQPQHF.

The chain recombines TRBV18 with TRBJ2-1; D gene uncertain. The CDR3 spans 14 residues. Germline values: CDR1 KGHSH, CDR2 LQKENI. The V and J ends lost 4 bases and 4 bases respectively, with 11 bases between them. The CDR3 DNA sequence: TGTGCCAGCTCACTTCCTACACGTTACAATGAGCAGTTCTTC. The encoded protein is CASSLPTRYNEQFF.

A few counts support this clonotype. The chain has TRBV4-1 and TRBJ1-2; 7 nucleotides line up with TRBD1. The CDR3 is made up of 15 amino acids. The germline V gene encodes CDR1 MGHRA and CDR2 YSYEKL. V shed 0 bases, J shed 3 bases, and the junction held 4 bases outside the gene matches. The CDR3 sequence: CASSQEPGQYYGYTF. DNA for the CDR3: TGCGCCAGCAGCCAAGAACCGGGACAGTACTATGGCTACACCTTC.

The CDR3 sequence: CATSRDEGGSYEQYF. For the CDR3, the DNA is TGTGCCACCAGCAGAGATGAAGGGGGTTCCTACGAGCAGTACTTC. The chain is built from TRBV15 and TRBJ2-7; tentatively, D is TRBD1 (6 bases). This CDR3 region has 15 residues. V was pared by 0 bases and J by 1 base, with 10 bases between. The germline V gene has CDR1 LNHNV and CDR2 YYDKDF (reference sequence).

V is TRBV7-9 and J is TRBJ1-1, with D maybe TRBD1 (6 bases). V lost 3 bases and J lost 6, with 14 bases in between. This CDR3 has 14 residues. Germline CDR1 reads SEHNR; CDR2 reads FQNEAQ (reference sequence). The CDR3 region has the DNA TGTGCCAGCAGCTTCGAATTGACAGGCTCTGAAGCTTTCTTT. Amino acid sequence: CASSFELTGSEAFF.

A few counts support this clonotype. V and J are TRBV4-3 and TRBJ1-2; D is unresolved. CDR3 size: 14 residues. Trimming removed 0 bases at V and 4 bases at J, with 9 bases between. Germline CDR1 is LGHNA and CDR2 is YSLEER. CDR3 coding DNA: TGCGCCAGCAGCCAAGAGTTGACGGTCTATGGCTACACCTTC. It encodes CASSQELTVYGYTF.

This clonotype turned up a few times. This rearrangement joins TRBV12-3 or TRBV12-4 to TRBJ2-2, with TRBD2 identical over 8 bases. V shed 6 bases and J 3 bases; nucleotides not matched to a gene: 6. This CDR3 has 15 amino acids. The CDR3 sequence is CASSPSGRYTGELFF. For the CDR3, the DNA is TGTGCCAGCAGCCCAAGCGGGAGATACACCGGGGAGCTGTTTTTT.

The V call is TRBV3-1, the J call TRBJ2-7; 9 bases line up with TRBD1. This CDR3 has 17 residues. Per the germline V gene, CDR1 is LGHDT and CDR2 is YNNKEL (reference sequence). With V trimmed by 2 bases and J by 2 bases, 10 bases remained unmatched. CDR3 amino acids: CASSQRSGQGSTYEQYF. CDR3 DNA sequence: TGTGCCAGCAGCCAAAGATCAGGACAGGGGTCAACCTACGAGCAGTACTTC.

This clonotype was observed at least ten times. This chain joins TRBV9 and TRBJ1-2; no definite D call. Per germline, CDR1 SGDLS and CDR2 YYNGEE. V gave up 2 bases and J gave up 5 bases, with 7 bases separating them. The CDR3 covers 12 residues. CDR3 in DNA: TGTGCCAGCAGCGTTGACGGGTATGGCTACACCTTC. Its protein product is CASSVDGYGYTF.

This clonotype has a handful of counts. The chain employs TRBV7-2 and TRBJ1-2; D is possibly TRBD1 (5 bases). Germline V lookup: CDR1 SGHTA, CDR2 FQGNSA. The CDR3 has 12 residues. The V gene lost 3 bases and the J gene lost 7 bases, with 9 bases spanning the gap. CDR3 amino acids: CASSFWGGGYTF. Written as DNA, the CDR3 is TGTGCCAGCAGCTTTTGGGGCGGTGGCTACACCTTC. The variable domain in full, with the rest retrieved from reference TRBV7-2 and TRBJ1-2, is GAGVSQSPSNKVTEKGKDVELRCDPISGHTALYWYRQSLGQGLEFLIYFQGNSAPDKSGLPSDRFSAERTGGSVSTLTIQRTQQEDSAVYLCASSFWGGGYTFGSGTRLTVV.

The rearrangement joins TRBV27 to TRBJ2-7; D unresolved. The germline CDR1 and CDR2 sequences are MNHEY and SMNVEV (reference sequence). V lost 6 bases and J lost 5, with 17 bases in between. The CDR3 loop spans 14 amino acids. The CDR3: CASSATRSQNEQYF. The CDR3 coding sequence is TGTGCCAGCAGCGCAACCCGATCCCAAAACGAGCAGTACTTC.

This clonotype was observed a few times. The gene calls are TRBV10-3 and TRBJ2-7; TRBD2 might be the D (6 bases). The CDR3 is 17 residues long. CDR1 and CDR2 (germline): ENHRY, SYGVKD. The germline V and J ends were trimmed by 0 bases and 2 bases, with 17 bases remaining between them. CDR3 nucleotide sequence: TGTGCCATCAGTGAGTCAGGGTTAGCGGTTTTTCCCTACGAGCAGTACTTC. As protein: CAISESGLAVFPYEQYF.

This rearrangement joins TRBV7-9 to TRBJ2-2; D gene uncertain. The germline V gene encodes CDR1 SEHNR and CDR2 FQNEAQ (reference sequence). V dropped 5 bases and J dropped 4 bases, with 17 bases sitting between them. The CDR3 is made up of 16 amino acids. The CDR3 is CASSLWAALGTGELFF. The CDR3, as DNA: TGTGCCAGCAGCCTCTGGGCCGCCCTAGGCACCGGGGAGCTGTTTTTT. Together with reference TRBV7-9 and TRBJ2-2, the CDR3 gives the full variable domain: DTGVSQNPRHKITKRGQNVTFRCDPISEHNRLYWYRQTLGQGPEFLTYFQNEAQLEKSRLLSDRFSAERPKGSFSTLEIQRTEQGDSAMYLCASSLWAALGTGELFFGEGSRLTVL.

The chain has TRBV5-1 and TRBJ2-1; tentative D call: TRBD2 (5 bases). V dropped 2 bases and J dropped 8 bases, with 17 bases sitting between them. The CDR3 has 15 residues. Looked up from germline, CDR1 is SGHRS and CDR2 is YFSETQ. The CDR3 DNA is TGCGCCAGCAGCTTAGAGGACCCGGAGGTCGATGAGCAGTTCTTC. This translates into CASSLEDPEVDEQFF.

This clonotype was counted only a few times. V and J are TRBV6-5 and TRBJ2-7; D uncertain. Germline V lookup: CDR1 MNHEY, CDR2 SVGAGI. This CDR3 has 16 residues. V was cut by 0 bases and J by 0 bases, with 12 bases left in between. CDR3 loop: CASSYSVLLSSYEQYF. The CDR3, as DNA: TGTGCCAGCAGTTACTCGGTACTCCTAAGCTCCTACGAGCAGTACTTC.

Written as DNA, the CDR3 is TGTGCCAGCAGCCAAGATGCGTCAACGAGCTCCTACGAGCAGTACTTC. Translating gives CASSQDASTSSYEQYF. V usage is TRBV4-2 and J usage is TRBJ2-7; D remains ambiguous. This CDR3 spans 16 amino acids. Germline V gene sequence: CDR1 LGHNA, CDR2 YNFKEQ. V was clipped by 0 bases and J by 0 bases, with 12 bases between them.

J is TRBJ1-1 and V is TRBV7-2; 8 bases fit TRBD1. CDR1 is SGHTA and CDR2 is FQGNSA in the germline V gene. With V trimmed by 2 bases and J by 4 bases, 6 bases remained unmatched. This CDR3 contains 15 residues. Written as DNA, the CDR3 is TGTGCCAGCAGCTTACAGGGGGCTGTGTTCACTGAAGCTTTCTTT. Encoded protein: CASSLQGAVFTEAFF. Together with reference TRBV7-2 and TRBJ1-1, the CDR3 gives the full variable domain: GAGVSQSPSNKVTEKGKDVELRCDPISGHTALYWYRQSLGQGLEFLIYFQGNSAPDKSGLPSDRFSAERTGGSVSTLTIQRTQQEDSAVYLCASSLQGAVFTEAFFGQGTRLTVV.

This clonotype came up many times. The genes are TRBV2 and TRBJ2-5, with 12 positions matching TRBD2. Germline CDR1 and CDR2: SNHLY and FYNNEI. This CDR3 spans 15 amino acids. V lost 7 bases, J lost 7 bases, and 10 bases stayed unmatched. The CDR3 sequence: CASIPTSGGPGTQYF. DNA of the CDR3: TGTGCCAGCATCCCGACTAGCGGGGGTCCGGGGACCCAGTACTTC.

V gene TRBV7-2 combines with J gene TRBJ2-1, with 11 nucleotides matching TRBD2. The CDR3 has 14 residues. Per the germline V gene, CDR1 is SGHTA and CDR2 is FQGNSA. V lost 2 bases, J lost 9 bases, and 3 bases stayed unmatched. The CDR3 reads CASSLRLAGSEQFF. Written as DNA, the CDR3 is TGTGCCAGCAGCTTAAGACTAGCGGGGTCTGAGCAGTTCTTC.

The chain links TRBV9 to TRBJ2-1; TRBD2 matches 8 bases. CDR1 SGDLS and CDR2 YYNGEE come from the germline V gene. This CDR3 has 14 residues. Trimming took 0 bases from V and 6 from J; bases not matched to a gene: 2. The CDR3 region has the DNA TGTGCCAGCAGCGTAGTCGGGAGGGGCAATGAGCAGTTCTTC. Amino acids: CASSVVGRGNEQFF.

This clonotype was counted many times. J is TRBJ2-5 and V is TRBV12-3 or TRBV12-4; 11 bases fit TRBD2. The CDR3 runs 13 residues. Trimming at V came to 6 bases and at J to 3 bases, leaving 0 bases not matched to a gene. CDR3 DNA: TGTGCCAGCAGGACTAGCGGGGAAGAGACCCAGTACTTC. Residues: CASRTSGEETQYF.

This clonotype was detected only a few times. The rearrangement joins TRBV12-3 or TRBV12-4 to TRBJ2-1; a weak D match, TRBD2 (5 bases). The CDR3 contains 15 residues. The V end lost 5 bases, the J end lost 6 bases, and 17 bases lay between the germline ends. The CDR3 nucleotides read TGTGCCAGCAGTCATCGCCAACTAGGGCCCAATGAGCAGTTCTTC. It encodes CASSHRQLGPNEQFF.

This clonotype has only a few counts. V usage is TRBV20-1 and J usage is TRBJ1-2, with 7 bases aligning to TRBD1. This CDR3 region has 13 residues. Per germline, CDR1 DFQATT and CDR2 SNEGSKA (reference sequence). V gave up 6 bases and J gave up 8 bases; unmatched junction bases: 12. The CDR3 nucleotides are TGCAGTGCAGGACAGGCAGCAAAGGGAGGCTACACCTTC. Residues: CSAGQAAKGGYTF.